This T cell receptor beta chain stems from a study of shared clonotypes between healthy human individuals. The assay was immunoSEQ multiplex PCR, and TCRdb's table has in-frame clones only and misses some. The sample records about 490,000 clones, around 80% being singletons. The CDR3 is made up of 15 amino acids. From germline, CDR1 is ENHRY and CDR2 SYGVKD. The J gene is TRBJ2-5, the V gene TRBV10-3, with TRBD2 matching 7 bases. The DNA end is a closer match to TRBJ2-7, so the J assignment may be wrong. The sample comprised PBMCs. The TCR originated in a woman aged 40 to 50 in good health. Some clones in this sample may be carry-over from other donors' samples. As DNA, the CDR3 is TGTGCCATCAGTCTAGGATGGCGGGAGAACCACGAGCAGTACTTC. It encodes CAISLGWRENHEQYF.